A selection of T cell receptor beta chains follows, all from one sample in a study of cytomegalovirus exposure and HLA in healthy donors. Repertoires were generated with immunoSEQ multiplex PCR, while TCRdb's copy carries only in-frame clones and drops some. The table has approximately 180,000 clones, about four fifths seen once. The sequenced sample was PBMCs. The receptors come from a woman aged 18-29 years in good health and CMV-seropositive. Each CDR3 is given with its conserved first and last residue. The D gene is left open where the match is weak. Expanded clones are given a class, and other clones once, few, many or no size at all.

J gene: TRBJ2-2
D gene: NA
V gene: TRBV19
clone size: NA
CDR3 DNA: TGTGCCAGTAGTACCCGGGGTGAGATCGTACGGAACACCGGGGAGCTGTTTTTT
CDR3 protein: CASSTRGEIVRNTGELFF

J gene: TRBJ2-7
D gene: TRBD2
V gene: TRBV6-1
clone size: NA
CDR3 DNA: TGTGCCAGCAGTACCACGGGACTAGGACCCCACGAGCAGTACTTC
CDR3 protein: CASSTTGLGPHEQYF

J gene: TRBJ1-1
D gene: NA
V gene: TRBV25-1
clone size: NA
CDR3 DNA: TGTGCCAGCAGTGGACGAGGGGGGGACACTGAAGCTTTCTTT
CDR3 protein: CASSGRGGDTEAFF

J gene: TRBJ1-6
D gene: TRBD1
V gene: TRBV6-6
clone size: few
CDR3 DNA: TGTGCCAGCAGTTTCGAGGGGGCGCTTCCTAATTCACCCCTCCACTTT
CDR3 protein: CASSFEGALPNSPLHF

J gene: TRBJ2-7
D gene: NA
V gene: TRBV30
clone size: few
CDR3 DNA: TGTGCCTGGAATGCAGGCCCCTACGAGCAGTACTTC
CDR3 protein: CAWNAGPYEQYF

J gene: TRBJ1-5
D gene: TRBD1
V gene: TRBV19
clone size: NA
CDR3 DNA: TGTGCCAGTAGTATTGGACAGGGGGCCAATCAGCCCCAGCATTTT
CDR3 protein: CASSIGQGANQPQHF

J gene: TRBJ1-5
D gene: TRBD1
V gene: TRBV6-5
clone size: few
CDR3 DNA: TGTGCCAGCAGTAAGACAGGGGGAAAGGGACAGCCCCAGCATTTT
CDR3 protein: CASSKTGGKGQPQHF

J gene: TRBJ2-7
D gene: NA
V gene: TRBV5-6
clone size: few
CDR3 DNA: TGTGCCAGCAGCCCGGGCGGGGGCAGGTCCTACGAGCAGTACTTC
CDR3 protein: CASSPGGGRSYEQYF

J gene: TRBJ1-4
D gene: NA
V gene: TRBV4-2
clone size: NA
CDR3 DNA: TGTGCCAGCAGCCCCAACTCCTGGGTAAGGACAGATGAAAAACTGTTTTTT
CDR3 protein: CASSPNSWVRTDEKLFF

J gene: TRBJ1-1
D gene: NA
V gene: TRBV5-1
clone size: NA
CDR3 DNA: TGCGCCAGCAGCACCGGACAGCGAATGAACACTGAAGCTTTCTTT
CDR3 protein: CASSTGQRMNTEAFF

J gene: TRBJ2-3
D gene: NA
V gene: TRBV11-2
clone size: NA
CDR3 DNA: TGTGCCAGCAGCTTAGTTTTTGGGCGGGTGACTAGCACAGATACGCAGTATTTT
CDR3 protein: CASSLVFGRVTSTDTQYF

J gene: TRBJ1-5
D gene: NA
V gene: TRBV4-1
clone size: NA
CDR3 DNA: TGCGCCAGCAGCCAAGCGCCGGGACAGCCCCAGCATTTT
CDR3 protein: CASSQAPGQPQHF

J gene: TRBJ1-2
D gene: NA
V gene: TRBV2
clone size: NA
CDR3 DNA: TGTGCCAGCCTAACCTTTAGTTTCGAACAGGGTGACTACACCTTC
CDR3 protein: CASLTFSFEQGDYTF

J gene: TRBJ1-3
D gene: NA
V gene: TRBV28
clone size: NA
CDR3 DNA: TGTGCCAGCAGTTCAACAGGGTTATCTGGAAACACCATATATTTT
CDR3 protein: CASSSTGLSGNTIYF

J gene: TRBJ2-5
D gene: TRBD1
V gene: TRBV6-1
clone size: NA
CDR3 DNA: TGTGCCAGCAGGACAGGGGGCGTGGAGACCCAGTACTTC
CDR3 protein: CASRTGGVETQYF

J gene: TRBJ1-3
D gene: NA
V gene: TRBV9
clone size: once
CDR3 DNA: TGTGCCAGCAGCGTAGGGATAGGAGATGGAAACACCATATATTTT
CDR3 protein: CASSVGIGDGNTIYF

J gene: TRBJ2-1
D gene: TRBD2
V gene: TRBV28
clone size: NA
CDR3 DNA: TGTGCCAGCAGGGCGATGCTAGCGGCCTCCTACAATGAGCAGTTCTTC
CDR3 protein: CASRAMLAASYNEQFF

J gene: TRBJ2-5
D gene: TRBD2
V gene: TRBV7-9
clone size: NA
CDR3 DNA: TGTTCCAGCAGCTTGCCCCCAGGCAGCGGGGTCGAAGAGACCCAGTACTTC
CDR3 protein: CSSSLPPGSGVEETQYF

J gene: TRBJ2-3
D gene: TRBD2
V gene: TRBV7-3
clone size: NA
CDR3 DNA: TGTGCCAGCAGCTTAACCGCGCCTAGCGGGGGGGGAGAGGAAGATACGCAGTATTTT
CDR3 protein: CASSLTAPSGGGEEDTQYF

J gene: TRBJ2-3
D gene: TRBD2
V gene: TRBV5-1
clone size: NA
CDR3 DNA: TGCGCCAGCAGCTTGGGGGCCCTTATACTAGCGGACCGTGTCACAGATACGCAGTATTTT
CDR3 protein: CASSLGALILADRVTDTQYF

J gene: TRBJ2-2
D gene: TRBD1
V gene: TRBV25-1
clone size: NA
CDR3 DNA: TGTGCCAGCCTCGGGACAGGGGCGACCGGGGAGCTGTTTTTT
CDR3 protein: CASLGTGATGELFF

J gene: TRBJ2-6
D gene: NA
V gene: TRBV5-4
clone size: NA
CDR3 DNA: TGTGCCAGCAGCTTGGTTAGCTCTGGGGCCAACGTCCTGACTTTC
CDR3 protein: CASSLVSSGANVLTF

J gene: TRBJ2-7
D gene: TRBD1
V gene: TRBV19
clone size: once
CDR3 DNA: TGTGCCAGTAGTATGAGGGGTAGGGGGCCCTACGAGCAGTACTTC
CDR3 protein: CASSMRGRGPYEQYF

J gene: TRBJ2-5
D gene: TRBD2
V gene: TRBV27
clone size: NA
CDR3 DNA: TGTGCCAGCAGTTTTGGCGCGCGGGGGGGCTTCTGGGAGCAGTACTTC
CDR3 protein: CASSFGARGGFWEQYF

J gene: TRBJ2-7
D gene: NA
V gene: TRBV6-5
clone size: NA
CDR3 DNA: TGTGCCAGCAGTGCCGACAGGATCTACGAGCAGTACTTC
CDR3 protein: CASSADRIYEQYF

J gene: TRBJ1-5
D gene: TRBD1
V gene: TRBV19
clone size: NA
CDR3 DNA: TGTGCCAGTAGTATACAGGGGGACCAGCCCCAGCATTTT
CDR3 protein: CASSIQGDQPQHF

J gene: TRBJ2-1
D gene: TRBD2
V gene: TRBV6-5
clone size: NA
CDR3 DNA: TGTGCCAGCAGTTATTTAGCGGGGGGTGGTGAGCAGTTCTTC
CDR3 protein: CASSYLAGGGEQFF

J gene: TRBJ1-4
D gene: NA
V gene: TRBV5-8
clone size: NA
CDR3 DNA: TGTGCCAGCAGACCTACGCGGGTCGGTGAAAAACTGTTTTTT
CDR3 protein: CASRPTRVGEKLFF

J gene: TRBJ1-1
D gene: TRBD1
V gene: TRBV19
clone size: once
CDR3 DNA: TGTGCCAGTAGTATATACCCCGGGACAGACTCAAACACTGAAGCTTTCTTT
CDR3 protein: CASSIYPGTDSNTEAFF

J gene: TRBJ2-7
D gene: TRBD1
V gene: TRBV7-9
clone size: few
CDR3 DNA: TGTGCCAGCAGCTGGGACAGTCCCGAGCAGTACTTC
CDR3 protein: CASSWDSPEQYF

J gene: TRBJ2-4
D gene: NA
V gene: TRBV6-5
clone size: NA
CDR3 DNA: TGTGCCAGCAGTCAGGGAAACATTCAGTACTTC
CDR3 protein: CASSQGNIQYF

J gene: TRBJ2-7
D gene: NA
V gene: TRBV5-1
clone size: NA
CDR3 DNA: TGCGCCAGCAGCTTAGGTCCGGGGTCCTACGAGCAGTACTTC
CDR3 protein: CASSLGPGSYEQYF

J gene: TRBJ2-7
D gene: NA
V gene: TRBV10-3
clone size: NA
CDR3 DNA: TGTGCCATCAGTGAGGCTCTAGTGGACTACGAGCAGTACTTC
CDR3 protein: CAISEALVDYEQYF

J gene: TRBJ1-4
D gene: TRBD1
V gene: TRBV9
clone size: NA
CDR3 DNA: TGTGCCAGCAGCGGAGAAGGACAGGGAAGGGAAAAACTGTTTTTT
CDR3 protein: CASSGEGQGREKLFF

J gene: TRBJ2-2
D gene: TRBD2
V gene: TRBV28
clone size: NA
CDR3 DNA: TGTGCCAGCAGTTTTCGGCGGGGGATTGTCGGGGAGCTGTTTTTT
CDR3 protein: CASSFRRGIVGELFF

J gene: TRBJ2-7
D gene: NA
V gene: TRBV7-9
clone size: NA
CDR3 DNA: TGTTCCAGCAGCATCTCGACAGGGAGGGAGCAGTACTTC
CDR3 protein: CSSSISTGREQYF

J gene: TRBJ2-2
D gene: TRBD2
V gene: TRBV29-1
clone size: once
CDR3 DNA: TGCAGCGGTCAGCGGGGGGGAAACACCGGGGAGCTGTTTTTT
CDR3 protein: CSGQRGGNTGELFF